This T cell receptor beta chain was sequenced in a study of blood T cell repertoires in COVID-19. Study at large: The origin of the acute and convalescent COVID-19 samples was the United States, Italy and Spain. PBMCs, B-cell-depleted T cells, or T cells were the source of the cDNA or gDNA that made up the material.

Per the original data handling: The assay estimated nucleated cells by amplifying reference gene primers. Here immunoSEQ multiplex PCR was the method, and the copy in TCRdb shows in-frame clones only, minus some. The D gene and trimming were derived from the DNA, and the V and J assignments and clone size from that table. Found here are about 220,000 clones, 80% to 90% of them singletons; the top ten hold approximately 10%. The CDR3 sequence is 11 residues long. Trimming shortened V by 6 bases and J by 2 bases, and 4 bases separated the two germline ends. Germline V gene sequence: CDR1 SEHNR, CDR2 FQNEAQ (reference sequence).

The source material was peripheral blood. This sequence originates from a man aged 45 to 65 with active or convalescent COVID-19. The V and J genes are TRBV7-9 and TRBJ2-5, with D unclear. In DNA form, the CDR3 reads TGTGCCAGCAGTCGTCAAGAGACCCAGTACTTC. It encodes CASSRQETQYF.